A single TCR beta chain is shown here with its context. Its antigen is not identified. These data come from a study of shared clonotypes between healthy human individuals. The assay used deep level. Generated by immunoSEQ multiplex PCR, the TCRdb table keeps only in-frame clones and is missing some. The sample has about 2 million clones, roughly 96% seen once. Study-level results: Represented diversity (both genetic and exposure-history) was limited by the small number of donors. Collection of samples was limited to blood; tissue repertoires likely differ.

The V gene's germline CDR1 is SGHRS and CDR2 YFSETQ. The CDR3 is 14 residues long. V dropped 4 bases and J dropped 7 bases, with 14 bases sitting between them. A CD45RA+ naive subset and a CD45RA-negative memory subset were split from CD4+ cells. This sequence joins TRBV5-1 and TRBJ2-2; D tentatively fits TRBD1 or TRBD2 (5 bases each). Specimen: naive CD4+ T cells sorted from blood. Subset denoted: CD45RA+ positively selected. This sequence was found in a young man in good health. CDR3 in amino acids: CASSTLGAGGELFF. The CDR3 DNA follows: TGCGCCAGCAGCACGCTTGGGGCGGGCGGGGAGCTGTTTTTT.